This is a list of T cell receptor beta chains from one sample in a study of cytomegalovirus exposure and HLA in healthy donors. TCRdb keeps only in-frame clones here, not all; method: immunoSEQ multiplex PCR. The sample shows some 96,000 clones, around 64% of them seen only once. The sequenced material came from PBMCs. These receptors were taken from a man between 60 and 75 years old in good health and CMV-seronegative. The CDR3 runs from the conserved cysteine through the conserved F or W. The order of the fields is V gene, D gene, J gene, clone size, CDR3 protein, CDR3 DNA. D genes are given only for firm matches. Clone size, where shown, is once, few, many, or a class for clones that have expanded.

TRBV6-1	.	TRBJ2-7	.	CASNIGLVGAYEQYF	TGTGCCAGCAACATAGGACTTGTCGGAGCCTACGAGCAGTACTTC
TRBV5-4	.	TRBJ2-1	.	CASSLGGAIERWFF	TGTGCCAGCAGCTTGGGAGGAGCCATAGAGAGATGGTTCTTC
TRBV4-2	TRBD1	TRBJ1-2	.	CASSLDQQGASGYTF	TGTGCCAGCAGCCTCGATCAACAGGGGGCGAGCGGCTACACCTTC
TRBV28	.	TRBJ1-2	.	CASRGQQRYGYTF	TGTGCCAGCAGAGGTCAGCAGCGGTATGGCTACACCTTC
TRBV5-1	TRBD2	TRBJ2-3	.	CASSFFSSGRGPDTQYF	TGCGCCAGCAGCTTCTTTTCTAGCGGGAGGGGCCCAGATACGCAGTATTTT
TRBV19	.	TRBJ2-5	.	CASSISPQPRETQYF	TGTGCCAGTAGTATTAGTCCGCAACCTCGGGAGACCCAGTACTTC
TRBV28	TRBD1	TRBJ1-2	few	CASILPSSGQGLHGYTF	TGTGCCAGCATCCTACCCTCCTCGGGACAGGGGCTTCATGGCTACACCTTC
TRBV9	.	TRBJ2-5	.	CASSVATGAVPETQYF	TGTGCCAGCAGCGTAGCTACCGGTGCGGTTCCAGAGACCCAGTACTTC
TRBV5-1	TRBD1	TRBJ1-3	few	CASSSGQEGNTIYF	TGCGCCAGCAGCTCGGGACAGGAGGGAAACACCATATATTTT
TRBV28	.	TRBJ2-7	few	CASSLSLPYEQYF	TGTGCCAGCAGTTTATCACTACCCTACGAGCAGTACTTC
TRBV5-6	.	TRBJ1-3	.	CASSLWSTSGNTIYF	TGTGCCAGCAGCTTGTGGTCTACCTCTGGAAACACCATATATTTT
TRBV28	.	TRBJ1-1	.	CASSLEDRNTEAFF	TGTGCCAGCAGTTTGGAGGACAGGAACACTGAAGCTTTCTTT
TRBV19	.	TRBJ1-1	.	CASSIKGGMNTEAFF	TGTGCCAGTAGTATAAAAGGCGGAATGAACACTGAAGCTTTCTTT
TRBV30	TRBD1	TRBJ2-2	.	CAWTGGLAGELFF	TGTGCCTGGACAGGGGGATTGGCCGGGGAGCTGTTTTTT
TRBV7-9	TRBD1	TRBJ2-5	.	CSTMDRGWVEQYF	TGTTCCACCATGGACAGGGGATGGGTGGAGCAGTACTTC
TRBV5-1	.	TRBJ1-4	.	CASRSGDNFGNEKLFF	TGCGCCAGCAGGTCAGGGGACAACTTTGGTAATGAAAAACTGTTTTTT